This T cell receptor (beta chain) was sequenced for a study of Ad26.COV2.S vaccination and SARS-CoV-2 variants. Study summary: Intramuscular Ad26.COV2.S at 5x10^10 or 1x10^11 viral particles.

As to this clone: Its cognate antigen is unknown.

Study-wide points: Similar non-spike TCR breadth was seen in vaccine and placebo recipients. Reportedly, spike-specific CD8+ and CD4+ T cell responses achieved substantial breadth once vaccination had taken place.

The treatment here: some 20 received Ad26.COV2.S at low or high dose, single or two shots; several received placebo; per-sample allocation not given. On day 63 after the first injection, vaccine and placebo recipients gave samples. Assay: immunoSEQ multiplex PCR; the TCRdb copy retains only in-frame clones and omits some. The table has about 400,000 clones, about 83% seen once. This CDR3 comprises 17 residues. CDR1 is SGHDN, CDR2 FVKESK, per germline. Trimming removed 1 base at V and 0 bases at J, with 14 bases between. The chain is built from TRBV14 and TRBJ2-3; perhaps TRBD2 as D (6 bases). The input for sequencing was peripheral blood, taken in a trial of Ad26.COV2.S vaccine versus placebo. The origin of this receptor is a person aged 18-65 years who received the Ad26.COV2.S COVID-19 vaccine or a placebo. CDR3 residues: CASSQVTGLHSTDTQYF. The CDR3 coding sequence is TGTGCCAGCAGCCAAGTAACGGGACTTCATAGCACAGATACGCAGTATTTT.